The 7 T cell receptor beta chains listed next were all sequenced from one sample in a study of blood T cells in healthy people across ages. It was with a sample-barcoded 5' primer and a J-beta primer mix that a second PCR of roughly 6 to 12 cycles was run. TCRdb reprocessed the 5' RACE reads via MiXCR and lists one record per CDR3 protein. The repertoire holds about 1.4 million distinct CDR3 sequences, with around 59% as singletons. Material for sequencing was blood. The origin of the receptors is a young man in good health.

The chain employs TRBV7-9 and TRBJ1-2; TRBD1 might be the D (6 bases). Germline CDR1 reads SEHNR; CDR2 reads FQNEAQ (reference sequence). The CDR3 is 16 residues long. The V and J ends lost 6 bases and 8 bases respectively, with 25 bases between them. The CDR3, as DNA: TGTGCCAGCAGTATAGGGGGGCCAGACAGTCCTCACGGCTACACCTTC. Protein product: CASSIGGPDSPHGYTF.

The rearrangement joins TRBV7-2 to TRBJ1-2; 8 bases are shared with TRBD1. The CDR3 is 15 amino acids. Germline V gene data show CDR1 as SGHTA and CDR2 as FQGNSA. J lost 5 bases, V lost 3 bases, and 8 bases had no gene match. CDR3 loop: CASSLDRVYWYGYTF. The CDR3 DNA reads TGTGCCAGCAGCTTGGACAGGGTGTATTGGTATGGCTACACCTTC.

This clonotype showed up just a few times. The chain uses TRBV29-1 and TRBJ1-2; 9 positions agree with TRBD1. In germline, CDR1 is SQVTM, CDR2 ANQGSEA. There are 13 residues in the CDR3. V lost 7 bases, J lost 3 bases, and 6 bases stayed unmatched. CDR3 sequence: CSAQTGGDYGYTF. For the CDR3, the DNA is TGCAGCGCTCAGACAGGGGGTGACTATGGCTACACCTTC.

This chain joins TRBV12-3 or TRBV12-4 and TRBJ2-3, with 7 bases that match TRBD1. The CDR3 totals 17 residues. J lost 6 bases, V lost 5 bases, and 17 bases had no gene match. CDR3 DNA: TGTGCCAGCAGTATCACGGGACAGAAGATAACGGGGGATACGCAGTATTTT. Protein sequence: CASSITGQKITGDTQYF.

The rearrangement uses TRBV6-1 and TRBJ1-5; D call uncertain. This CDR3 spans 11 amino acids. Trimming took 5 bases from V and 4 from J, leaving 3 bases between them. Germline values: CDR1 MNHNS, CDR2 SASEGT. CDR3 in DNA: TGTGCCAGCAGTACGAATCAGCCCCAGCATTTT. It codes for CASSTNQPQHF.

The chain carries TRBV12-3 or TRBV12-4 and TRBJ2-7; 8 positions match TRBD2. The V segment lost 6 bases and the J segment 6 bases; nucleotides outside the gene matches: 10. This CDR3 spans 14 amino acids. CDR3 protein: CASRELQAGGEQYF. As DNA, the CDR3 is TGTGCCAGCAGGGAATTACAGGCGGGAGGCGAGCAGTACTTC.

This clonotype occurred a few times. This rearrangement joins TRBV29-1 to TRBJ2-7; D is perhaps TRBD2 (5 bases). The CDR3 extends over 13 amino acids. V lost 4 bases, J lost 6 bases, and 16 bases lay in between. The germline CDR1 and CDR2 sequences are SQVTM and ANQGSEA. CDR3 amino acids: CSVGAGLLGEQYF. The CDR3, as DNA: TGCAGCGTTGGGGCCGGACTCCTAGGCGAGCAGTACTTC.